The clone carrying this T cell receptor beta chain showed up just once. This sample was included in a study of blood T cell repertoires in COVID-19. On the study more broadly: From the United States, Italy and Spain came samples of acute and convalescent COVID-19.

TCRdb keeps only in-frame clones here, not all; method: immunoSEQ multiplex PCR. The table includes around 160,000 clones, roughly 88% detected once. Losses at the gene ends were 0 bases for V and 5 bases for J; bases not matched to a gene: 5. Germline CDR1 and CDR2: SGHRS and YFSETQ. The CDR3 has 15 residues. What was sequenced was peripheral blood. This sequence originates from a man younger than 35 with acute or convalescent COVID-19. This rearrangement joins TRBV5-1 to TRBJ1-2; TRBD1 matches at 9 bases. The CDR3 nucleotides are TGCGCCAGCAGCTTGGCCGGGACAGGGACGTATGGCTACACCTTC. Translating it yields CASSLAGTGTYGYTF.